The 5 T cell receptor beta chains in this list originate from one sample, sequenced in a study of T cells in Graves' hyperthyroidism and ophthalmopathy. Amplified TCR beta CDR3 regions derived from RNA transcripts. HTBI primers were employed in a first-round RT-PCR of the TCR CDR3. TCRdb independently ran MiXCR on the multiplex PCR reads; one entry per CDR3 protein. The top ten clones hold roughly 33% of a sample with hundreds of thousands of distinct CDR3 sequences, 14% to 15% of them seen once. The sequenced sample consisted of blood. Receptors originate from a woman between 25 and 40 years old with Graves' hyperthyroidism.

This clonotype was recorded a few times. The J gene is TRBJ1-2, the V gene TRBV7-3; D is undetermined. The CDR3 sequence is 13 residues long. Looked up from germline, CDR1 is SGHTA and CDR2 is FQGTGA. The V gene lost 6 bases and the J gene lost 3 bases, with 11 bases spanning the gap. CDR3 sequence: CASSPSSDYGYTF. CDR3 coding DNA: TGTGCCAGCAGTCCTAGCTCGGACTATGGCTACACCTTC.

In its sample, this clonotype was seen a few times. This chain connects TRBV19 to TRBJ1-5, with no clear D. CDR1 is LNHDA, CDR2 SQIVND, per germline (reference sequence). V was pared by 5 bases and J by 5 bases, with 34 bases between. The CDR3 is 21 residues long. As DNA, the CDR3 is TGTGCCAGTAGTTTCCCGATGCCTAGCTGGATCCAGGTCGGTTTGGATCAGCCCCAGCATTTT. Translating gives CASSFPMPSWIQVGLDQPQHF.

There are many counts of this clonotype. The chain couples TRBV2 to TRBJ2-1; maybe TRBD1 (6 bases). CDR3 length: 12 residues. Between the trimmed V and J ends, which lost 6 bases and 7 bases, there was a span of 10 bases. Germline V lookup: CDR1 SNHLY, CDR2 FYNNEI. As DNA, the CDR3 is TGTGCCAGCAGATCGGACAGTAATGAGCAGTTCTTC. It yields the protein CASRSDSNEQFF.

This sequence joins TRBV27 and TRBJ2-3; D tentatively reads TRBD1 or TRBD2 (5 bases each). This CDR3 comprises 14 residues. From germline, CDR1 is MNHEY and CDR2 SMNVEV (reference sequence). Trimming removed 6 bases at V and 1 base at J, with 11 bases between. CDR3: CASRKLGGTDTQYF. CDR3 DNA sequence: TGTGCCAGCAGGAAACTAGGGGGCACAGATACGCAGTATTTT.

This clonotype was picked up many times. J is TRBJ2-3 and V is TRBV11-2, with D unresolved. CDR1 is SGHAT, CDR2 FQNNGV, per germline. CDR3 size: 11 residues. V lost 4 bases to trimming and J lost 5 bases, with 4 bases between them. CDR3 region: CASSSGDTQYF. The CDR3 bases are TGTGCCAGCAGCTCCGGAGATACGCAGTATTTT.